This record concerns one TCR beta chain sequence. Its antigen is not yet known. No base quality values were provided; no much bigger clone lies one nucleotide off. This specimen comes from a study of T cells in Graves' hyperthyroidism and ophthalmopathy (dated by TCRdb to between 2018 and 2021). At the level of the whole study: Peripheral blood was sampled at the time of initial diagnosis, prior to any treatment. Thyroid tissue and blood T-cell repertoires from over 5 Graves' hyperthyroidism patients were also compared in the study. The 80 to 100 discovery patients were randomly divided into training and test sets at a 7:3 ratio. Prospective prediction of ophthalmopathy was tested in an independent validation cohort of approximately 18 hyperthyroidism patients and some 17 patients who later progressed to ophthalmopathy. To identify TCR V-J signatures that set the groups apart, the researchers used a discovery cohort of more than 95 patients, made up of 40 to 45 with Graves' ophthalmopathy and 57 with stable Graves' hyperthyroidism. Following sampling, methimazole starting at 30 mg daily was given to hyperthyroidism patients, and high-dose intravenous methylprednisolone was given to ophthalmopathy patients. According to the paper, TCR Vbeta CDR3 sequencing was carried out on more than 120 peripheral blood samples, which came from some 41 ophthalmopathy, around 75 hyperthyroidism and about 17 progressor patients. General study outcomes and caveats: Sample size was not statistically predetermined, and investigators were not blinded to group allocation. A 13 V-J signature model separated ophthalmopathy from stable hyperthyroidism, with about 90% sensitivity and roughly 81% specificity in cross-validation and 80%/75% in testing. In validation, the model predicted progression to ophthalmopathy with around 71% sensitivity and roughly 72% specificity, a median of 6.5 months before onset. Most expanded thyroid clonotypes (frequency above 0.001) were also found in blood, which suggests that blood repertoires may mirror thyroid immune responses.

Hyperthyroidism patients were newly diagnosed, with disease duration under 2 months, and aged 18 to 65 years. Patients with uncontrolled infections, other autoimmune diseases, pregnancy or lactation were excluded. Diagnoses relied on clinical symptoms, serum thyroxine and TRAb, thyroid ultrasound and orbital computed tomography. Blood from progressor patients was drawn when they were first diagnosed with hyperthyroidism, before any ophthalmopathy symptoms appeared. PBMCs were isolated from roughly 10 ml of fresh peripheral blood by Ficoll-Paque density gradient centrifugation. Progressor patients were first diagnosed with Graves' hyperthyroidism and then developed ophthalmopathy during follow-up. Trizol reagent was used to extract total RNA, and RNA quality was then checked on an Agilent 2100 Bioanalyzer. TCR beta CDR3 regions were amplified from RNA transcripts. A first-round RT-PCR of the TCR CDR3 used the HTBI primer set with the Qiagen OneStep RT-PCR kit. Libraries were constructed in a second round of multiplex PCR, after which size selection and purification were performed. Paired-end sequencing of the libraries was performed with 100 bp reads on an Illumina HiSeq2000. Turning to the authors' computational methods: Raw data were processed with SOAPnuke, discarding reads with adapters, uncalled bases, mean Phred below 15, or no exact constant-primer or identifier match. COPE v1.2.5 was used to merge the high-quality paired reads, and each unique nucleotide sequence was defined as a clonotype. MiTCR v1.1 was used to align clonotypes to the IMGT TRBV, TRBD and TRBJ reference segments. Analysis was restricted to V-J combinations with a frequency above 0.0001, which covered roughly 99% of repertoires. The TCS score was defined as F50 (clonal expansion) divided by E x V (chaos), with BLOSUM62-based TCRdist calculated between CDR3 peptides within each V-J. Welch's t-statistics and random forest reduced 500 to 550 V-J features to fewer than 15, which were used in a naive Bayes classifier (R e1071). The public reads were reanalyzed by TCRdb: fastp trimming at Q25, MiXCR alignment, in-frame beta chains only. Every entry covers one CDR3 protein and lists the most common genes and DNA from its rows. The V and J calls reflect TCRdb's pipeline rather than the authors' work. Within this sample are a few hundred thousand distinct CDR3 sequences, with roughly 14% of them counted one time only. The ten largest account for 25% to 35% of the sample.

CDR1 and CDR2 (MGHDK, SYGVNS) derive from the germline V gene. Trimmed from V: 9 bases; trimmed from J: 6 bases; junction bases lacking a gene match: 9. Including the terminal cysteine and phenylalanine, the CDR3 comprises 13 residues. The entry retains the CDR3 DNA only, 39 bases that are in frame from base 1. The sample consisted of blood. The chain couples TRBV25-1 to TRBJ1-1; the junction holds 8 bases that match TRBD1. The source is a woman aged 18-29 years with Graves' hyperthyroidism that later progressed to Graves' ophthalmopathy. The CDR3 protein sequence reads: CASQGQGGSEAFF. The sequenced DNA: TGTGCCAGTCAAGGACAGGGAGGGTCTGAAGCTTTCTTT.